The present T cell receptor (beta chain) was sequenced within a study of T cell changes during pregnancy in multiple sclerosis. Measured with immunoSEQ multiplex PCR; TCRdb has only the in-frame clones, and not every one. The sample consists of around 56,000 clones, 75% to 95% of them appearing once. V dropped 5 bases and J dropped 4 bases, with 18 bases sitting between them. The CDR3 is 16 amino acids. CDR1 and CDR2 from the germline V gene are SGHTA and FQGNSA. The chain carries TRBV7-2 and TRBJ2-1; D gene unclear. The source material was peripheral blood, sampled in the first trimester of pregnancy. The sequence derives from a female donor in good health, enrolled as a control in a pregnancy study. Written as DNA, the CDR3 is TGTGCCAGCAGCGACGAAAGGCGGAACCCATACAATGAGCAGTTCTTC. The encoded protein is CASSDERRNPYNEQFF.